Below are 24 T cell receptor beta chains sequenced from a single sample in a study of Graves' ophthalmopathy and Graves' hyperthyroidism. Amplification targeted the TCR beta CDR3 regions, with RNA transcripts as the source material. The library came from an HTBI-primed first-round RT-PCR and a second-round multiplex PCR. TCRdb re-called the multiplex PCR reads through MiXCR, storing one row per CDR3 protein. The table has some 410,000 distinct CDR3 sequences, 20% to 25% seen once. Sequences were obtained from peripheral blood. All receptors come from a woman under 30 with stable Graves' hyperthyroidism.

The V call is TRBV7-2, the J call TRBJ2-5, with D unclear. V shed 5 bases and J shed 5 bases, with 12 bases lying between them. CDR3 size: 13 residues. CDR1 SGHTA and CDR2 FQGNSA come from the germline V gene. CDR3 protein: CASSLIVFETQYF. In DNA form, the CDR3 reads TGTGCCAGCAGCCTCATTGTGTTCGAGACCCAGTACTTC.

This clonotype was seen at least ten times. V gene TRBV25-1 combines with J gene TRBJ1-2; D not resolved. The germline gives CDR1 MGHDK, CDR2 SYGVNS. Deletions cut 2 bases from V and 0 bases from J, with 10 bases between. This CDR3 region has 15 residues. The chain's CDR3 is CASSETSGPNYGYTF. The CDR3, as DNA: TGTGCCAGCAGTGAAACCAGCGGACCTAACTATGGCTACACCTTC.

V gene TRBV6-2 or TRBV6-3 combines with J gene TRBJ2-7; tentative D call: TRBD2 (5 bases). CDR3 length: 12 residues. V lost 10 bases to trimming and J lost 4 bases, with 14 bases between them. CDR1 and CDR2 from the germline V gene are MNHEY and SVGEGT. The CDR3 DNA is TGTGCCACCACCAAGGACTCTTACGAGCAGTACTTC. It specifies CATTKDSYEQYF.

This clonotype has at least ten counts. The V gene is TRBV6-1, the J gene TRBJ2-2; 10 bases line up with TRBD1. V dropped 5 bases and J dropped 6; count of bases not matched to a gene: 3. CDR1 MNHNS and CDR2 SASEGT come from the germline V gene. The CDR3 length is 14 residues. In nucleotides, the CDR3 is TGTGCCAGCAGTCCGGGACAGGGGTCCGGGGAGCTGTTTTTT. Translation: CASSPGQGSGELFF.

The chain is built from TRBV27 and TRBJ1-2, with a possible D match to TRBD1 (5 bases). CDR3 length: 19 amino acids. Germline lookup yields CDR1 MNHEY and CDR2 SMNVEV (reference sequence). V lost 5 bases to trimming and J lost 4 bases, with 29 bases between them. The CDR3: CASSPLDGASSRYLYGYTF. CDR3 coding DNA: TGTGCCAGCAGTCCACTCGATGGGGCCTCCTCGCGCTATCTCTATGGCTACACCTTC.

This clonotype was recorded many times. The chain links TRBV11-2 to TRBJ2-5; D is perhaps TRBD1 (5 bases). Trimming left V 1 base short and J 2 bases short, with 11 bases between. The germline V gene has CDR1 SGHAT and CDR2 FQNNGV. This CDR3 has 15 residues. Here the CDR3 reads CASSLGGRFQETQYF. In DNA form, the CDR3 reads TGTGCCAGCAGCTTAGGGGGCCGGTTTCAAGAGACCCAGTACTTC.

This chain's CDR3 is CASSASGRMGDEQYF. In DNA, the CDR3 is TGCGCCAGCAGTGCCTCGGGGCGTATGGGGGACGAGCAGTACTTC. The chain carries TRBV10-1 and TRBJ2-7; D may match TRBD1 or TRBD2 (5 bases each). V was shortened by 4 bases and J by 5 bases, with 18 bases between the two germline ends. Germline V gene data show CDR1 as WNHNN and CDR2 as SYGVQD (reference sequence). The CDR3 loop spans 15 amino acids.

This clonotype showed up just a few times. The V gene is TRBV9, the J gene TRBJ1-5; weak D call: TRBD1 (6 bases). Germline V gene lookup returns CDR1 SGDLS and CDR2 YYNGEE. The CDR3 length is 15 residues. V gave up 3 bases and J gave up 7 bases, with 17 bases separating them. CDR3 residues: CASSASGGAGQPQHF. As DNA, the CDR3 is TGTGCCAGCAGCGCGTCCGGGGGGGCTGGACAGCCCCAGCATTTT.

At least ten counts were recorded for this clonotype. Written as DNA, the CDR3 is TGCAGTGCTACGCCCACGACTAGCGGGTTCTCCTACGAGCAGTACTTC. As protein: CSATPTTSGFSYEQYF. This rearrangement joins TRBV20-1 to TRBJ2-7; 10 bases match TRBD2. The CDR3 is 16 amino acids. Germline CDR1 reads DFQATT; CDR2 reads SNEGSKA (reference sequence). The J segment lost 0 bases and the V segment lost 4 bases, leaving 9 bases of the junction unmatched.

This clonotype was detected many times. V usage is TRBV20-1 and J usage is TRBJ2-7; a weak D match, TRBD2 (6 bases). Germline CDR1 is DFQATT and CDR2 is SNEGSKA (reference sequence). This CDR3 spans 14 amino acids. The V gene lost 2 bases and the J gene lost 0 bases, with 11 bases spanning the gap. The CDR3 nucleotides read TGCAGTGCTAGAATAGCGGATAGCTCCTACGAGCAGTACTTC. Translation gives CSARIADSSYEQYF.

This clonotype came up many times. The chain joins TRBV6-2 or TRBV6-3 to TRBJ2-7, with a tentative D call TRBD1 (5 bases). Germline lookup yields CDR1 MNHEY and CDR2 SVGEGT. The CDR3 extends over 15 amino acids. Trimming pared 6 bases from V and 0 bases from J, leaving 15 bases between. The CDR3 reads CASSITGPISYEQYF. DNA of the CDR3: TGTGCCAGCAGCATCACAGGTCCGATCTCCTACGAGCAGTACTTC.

A note on this clonotype: One end of the junction does not line up with germline, which may come from a read error. This chain joins TRBV11-2 and TRBJ2-7; D is unclear. Germline V lookup: CDR1 SGHAT, CDR2 FQNNGV. CDR3 size: 12 residues. CDR3 DNA: TGTGCCAGCAGCGTCCCGTCCTACGATCAGTACTTC. This codes for CASSVPSYDQYF.

The rearrangement uses TRBV20-1 and TRBJ1-1; D call uncertain. Trimming took off 2 bases at V and 5 bases at J, with 6 bases between the two ends. The CDR3 is made up of 11 amino acids. Germline CDR1 DFQATT, CDR2 SNEGSKA (reference sequence). The CDR3 here is CSARYGTEAFF. The CDR3 DNA sequence: TGCAGTGCTAGATATGGGACTGAAGCTTTCTTT.

The chain employs TRBV24-1 and TRBJ2-5, with TRBD1 identical over 8 bases. Trimming at V came to 4 bases and at J to 0 bases, leaving 3 bases not matched to a gene. This CDR3 is built from 15 residues. Germline CDR1 is KGHDR and CDR2 is SFDVKD. The CDR3 spells CATSEGTGYQETQYF. Here the CDR3 DNA reads TGTGCCACCAGTGAAGGGACAGGCTACCAAGAGACCCAGTACTTC.

This clonotype was picked up many times. CDR3 nucleotide sequence: TGTGCCAGCAGCTTGGGGAGGACAGGGGGCAATCAGCCCCAGCATTTT. Translated: CASSLGRTGGNQPQHF. The chain combines TRBV7-8 with TRBJ1-5, with 9 bases lining up with TRBD1. The CDR3 consists of 16 residues. CDR1 is SGHVS, CDR2 FQNEAQ, per germline. J gave up 2 bases and V 3 bases, and 5 bases lay outside the gene matches. Based on the CDR3 plus reference TRBV7-8 and TRBJ1-5, the full variable domain is GAGVSQSPRYKVAKRGQDVALRCDPISGHVSLFWYQQALGQGPEFLTYFQNEAQLDKSGLPSDRFFAERPEGSVSTLKIQRTQQEDSAVYLCASSLGRTGGNQPQHFGDGTRLSIL.

This clonotype was picked up a small number of times. The rearrangement links TRBV19 to TRBJ2-5, with D uncertain. Trimming removed 2 bases at V and 1 base at J, with 5 bases between. There are 13 residues in the CDR3. Germline CDR1 LNHDA, CDR2 SQIVND (reference sequence). CDR3 in amino acids: CASSITIQETQYF. CDR3 DNA: TGTGCCAGTAGTATAACTATCCAAGAGACCCAGTACTTC.

Ten or more counts support this clonotype. The chain recombines TRBV14 with TRBJ1-2; a weak D match, TRBD1 (6 bases). Looked up from germline, CDR1 is SGHDN and CDR2 is FVKESK. V was clipped by 1 base and J by 4 bases, with 13 bases between them. The CDR3 consists of 15 residues. For the CDR3, the DNA is TGTGCCAGCAGCCAAGTCGGGGGGCGCGGCTATGGCTACACCTTC. Translation gives CASSQVGGRGYGYTF.

This clonotype was detected many times. The chain uses TRBV5-5 and TRBJ1-1; no definite D call. V gave up 4 bases and J gave up 4 bases, with 11 bases separating them. The length of the CDR3 is 13 residues. CDR1 is SGHKS, CDR2 YYEKEE, per germline (reference sequence). DNA of the CDR3: TGTGCCAGCAGCCCTACACCTATCACTGAAGCTTTCTTT. The encoded protein is CASSPTPITEAFF.

This sequence joins TRBV7-3 and TRBJ2-7, with 9 bases identical to TRBD2. V lost 1 base and J lost 2; bases outside the gene matches: 3. CDR1 SGHTA and CDR2 FQGTGA come from the germline V gene. The CDR3 spans 15 residues. CDR3: CASSLRREGPYEQYF. The CDR3 DNA is TGTGCCAGCAGCTTAAGGCGGGAGGGCCCCTACGAGCAGTACTTC. Using reference TRBV7-3 and TRBJ2-7 for the parts outside the CDR3, the full variable domain is GAGVSQTPSNKVTEKGKYVELRCDPISGHTALYWYRQSLGQGPEFLIYFQGTGAADDSGLPNDRFFAVRPEGSVSTLKIQRTERGDSAVYLCASSLRREGPYEQYFGPGTRLTVT.

This clonotype was found many times. The V and J genes are TRBV20-1 and TRBJ2-7; 13 bases align to TRBD2. Per germline, CDR1 DFQATT and CDR2 SNEGSKA (reference sequence). CDR3 length equals 15 residues. Trimming took 5 bases from V and 2 from J; bases not matched to a gene: 6. The CDR3 DNA follows: TGCAGTGCTCGCCCACTAGCGGGAGGGCCCTACGAGCAGTACTTC. This codes for CSARPLAGGPYEQYF.

In its sample, this clonotype was seen many times. The chain combines TRBV7-8 with TRBJ2-2, with 7 bases matching TRBD1. With 2 bases clipped from V and 7 bases from J, the junction kept 4 bases outside the gene matches. The CDR3 runs to 14 residues. Germline V gives CDR1 SGHVS, CDR2 FQNEAQ. CDR3 nucleotides: TGTGCCAGCAGCTTAAGACAGGGCGACGGGGAGCTGTTTTTT. Translating gives CASSLRQGDGELFF.

This clonotype was counted ten times or more. This sequence joins TRBV11-2 and TRBJ2-7; 7 bases line up with TRBD2. There are 18 residues in the CDR3. Unmatched junction bases numbered 16, after V lost 5 bases and J lost 0 bases. Germline lookup yields CDR1 SGHAT and CDR2 FQNNGV. CDR3 in DNA: TGTGCCAGCAGCCCAATCCGTCGCGGGAGAGGGAGCTCCTACGAGCAGTACTTC. This codes for CASSPIRRGRGSSYEQYF.

This clonotype was counted many times. The V gene is TRBV11-1, the J gene TRBJ1-1; weak D call: TRBD1 (5 bases). CDR1 is SGHAT and CDR2 is FQDESV in the germline V gene (reference sequence). V was pared by 2 bases and J by 1 base, with 23 bases between. This CDR3 is 19 amino acids long. CDR3 in DNA: TGTGCCAGCAGCTTACCGATAAGGGGTTTGAGGGGTCAGAACACTGAAGCTTTCTTT. Protein product: CASSLPIRGLRGQNTEAFF.

This clonotype was seen at least ten times. The rearrangement joins TRBV12-3 or TRBV12-4 to TRBJ1-1; maybe TRBD1 (5 bases). The CDR3 length is 11 residues. V was pared by 4 bases and J by 10 bases, with 10 bases between. The CDR3 nucleotides are TGTGCCAGCAGTTCAACAAGGGGAGCTTTCTTT. It translates to CASSSTRGAFF.